Below, 25 T cell receptor beta chains from the same sample are listed, as sequenced in a study of regulatory T cells in long-lasting Graves disease. Time point here: newly diagnosed GD, antithyroid drugs for less than 3 months. Researchers made the TCR library from RNA that was extracted from PBMCs. Arm-PCR with iRepertoire HTBI primers amplified the CDR3 regions for these TCR beta libraries. A single record per CDR3 protein comes from TCRdb applying MiXCR to the multiplex PCR reads. The data contain about 520,000 distinct CDR3 sequences, approximately 12% of them singletons. A further study also used this sample, focusing on T cells in Graves' hyperthyroidism and ophthalmopathy.

Sequencing was performed on peripheral blood mononuclear cells (PBMCs), taken at new diagnosis, from a patient treated with antithyroid drugs. All receptors come from a woman younger than 45 with Graves disease.

This clonotype was observed a few times. The chain couples TRBV4-1 to TRBJ2-5; TRBD2 aligns across 12 bases. The CDR3 consists of 17 residues. Per germline, CDR1 MGHRA and CDR2 YSYEKL. Trimming removed 4 bases from V and 3 bases from J; junction bases left unmatched: 9. CDR3 in amino acids: CASSLRLAGVRKETQYF. In nucleotides, the CDR3 is TGCGCCAGCAGCCTCCGACTAGCGGGAGTGAGAAAAGAGACCCAGTACTTC.

The chain is built from TRBV20-1 and TRBJ2-1; D possibly corresponds to TRBD1 (5 bases). CDR3 size: 14 residues. The germline V gene encodes CDR1 DFQATT and CDR2 SNEGSKA (reference sequence). V lost 3 bases to trimming and J lost 4 bases, with 13 bases between them. Here the CDR3 DNA reads TGCAGTGCTAGCAGGGTCGCCGGTTACAATGAGCAGTTCTTC. As protein: CSASRVAGYNEQFF.

This clonotype was recorded many times. The chain joins TRBV28 to TRBJ2-1; 7 positions match TRBD2. Germline CDR1 and CDR2: MDHEN and SYDVKM. With 6 bases clipped from V and 5 bases from J, the junction kept 13 bases outside the gene matches. The CDR3 runs to 16 residues. CDR3 residues: CASSPVLLAEHNEQFF. As DNA, the CDR3 is TGTGCCAGCAGCCCAGTGCTGCTAGCGGAACACAATGAGCAGTTCTTC.

This clonotype was observed a few times. The J gene is TRBJ1-2, the V gene TRBV30, with D unclear. This CDR3 comprises 12 residues. The V end lost 5 bases, the J end lost 1 base, and 8 bases lay between the germline ends. The germline CDR1 and CDR2 sequences are GTSNPN and SVGIG (reference sequence). The CDR3 region is CAWDTGNYGYTF. The DNA for the CDR3 is TGTGCCTGGGACACCGGTAACTATGGCTACACCTTC.

This clonotype was seen more than once but under ten times. This chain links TRBV5-6 with TRBJ2-7; TRBD2 aligns across 7 bases. This CDR3 is built from 16 residues. CDR1 SGHDT and CDR2 YYEEEE come from the germline V gene. V was pared by 0 bases and J by 1 base, with 7 bases of the junction left unmatched. The CDR3 is CASSLVAGVSSYEQYF. DNA for the CDR3: TGTGCCAGCAGCTTGGTCGCGGGAGTGAGTTCCTACGAGCAGTACTTC.

This clonotype has ten or more counts. The genes are TRBV7-2 and TRBJ1-2; 11 nucleotides match TRBD1. CDR3 length: 15 residues. Germline values: CDR1 SGHTA, CDR2 FQGNSA. V shed 1 base and J 8 bases; nucleotides not matched to a gene: 6. DNA of the CDR3: TGTGCCAGCAGCTTAGAAGGACAGGGGGCGCGGGGCTACACCTTC. As protein: CASSLEGQGARGYTF.

The genes are TRBV12-5 and TRBJ2-6, with D perhaps matching TRBD1 or TRBD2 (5 bases each). Germline lookup yields CDR1 LGHNT and CDR2 FRNRAP. V dropped 1 base and J dropped 0 bases, with 28 bases sitting between them. This CDR3 has 23 residues. This CDR3 reads CASGLAEKLVGDPLSSGANVLTF. The CDR3 coding sequence is TGTGCTAGTGGTTTGGCTGAGAAGCTGGTGGGGGACCCTCTTAGCTCTGGGGCCAACGTCCTGACTTTC.

This clonotype occurred many times. The chain uses TRBV30 and TRBJ2-3; 7 bases line up with TRBD2. V lost 2 bases, J lost 5 bases, and 4 bases stayed unmatched. From germline, CDR1 is GTSNPN and CDR2 SVGIG (reference sequence). The CDR3 is made up of 13 amino acids. CDR3 protein: CAWSTWEGDTQYF. Here the CDR3 DNA reads TGTGCCTGGAGTACATGGGAGGGAGATACGCAGTATTTT.

This clonotype came up many times. This sequence joins TRBV4-3 and TRBJ1-2; 7 bases agree with TRBD1. The CDR3 loop spans 15 amino acids. The germline V gene encodes CDR1 LGHNA and CDR2 YSLEER. V lost 3 bases to trimming and J lost 1 base; unmatched junction nucleotides: 5. CDR3 region: CASSHPGQNNYGYTF. The CDR3 nucleotides read TGCGCCAGCAGCCATCCGGGACAGAATAACTATGGCTACACCTTC.

This clonotype has a count of ten or more. The rearrangement links TRBV15 to TRBJ2-1; 11 nucleotides align to TRBD1. The ends lost 6 bases at V and 10 bases at J; junction bases unmatched: 11. CDR1 and CDR2 from the germline V gene are LNHNV and YYDKDF (reference sequence). The CDR3 loop spans 15 amino acids. In nucleotides, the CDR3 is TGTGCCACCAGGGACCGGGACAGGGGGATCGGAGAGCAGTTCTTC. This sequence encodes CATRDRDRGIGEQFF.

There are many counts of this clonotype. V gene TRBV20-1 combines with J gene TRBJ1-6, with D unclear. From germline, CDR1 is DFQATT and CDR2 SNEGSKA (reference sequence). Between the trimmed V and J ends, which lost 4 bases and 6 bases, there was a span of 7 bases. The CDR3 contains 12 residues. The CDR3 loop is CSAIRSNSPLHF. The CDR3 nucleotides read TGCAGTGCTATTCGCAGTAATTCACCCCTCCACTTT.

This clonotype has at least ten counts. The V gene is TRBV5-1, the J gene TRBJ2-7, with D perhaps assigned TRBD1 or TRBD2 (5 bases each). The germline gives CDR1 SGHRS, CDR2 YFSETQ. V lost 3 bases and J lost 7, with 17 bases in between. This CDR3 contains 14 residues. Written as DNA, the CDR3 is TGCGCCAGCAGCTCCCGGGACCAAACGGATGAGCAGTACTTC. This translates into CASSSRDQTDEQYF.

This clonotype was counted at least ten times. CDR3 bases: TGTGCCAGCAGTTACTCCAGGGGGTTGCGTGGCTACACCTTC. It codes for CASSYSRGLRGYTF. The J gene is TRBJ1-2, the V gene TRBV6-2 or TRBV6-3; TRBD1 agrees at 7 bases. The CDR3 has 14 amino acids. Per the germline V gene, CDR1 is MNHEY and CDR2 is SVGEGT. The junction had 5 bases not matched to a gene; V was cut back by 0 bases and J by 7 bases.

This clonotype was counted at least ten times. The J gene is TRBJ2-3, the V gene TRBV20-1, with D unclear. CDR1 and CDR2 (germline): DFQATT, SNEGSKA (reference sequence). The CDR3 loop spans 11 amino acids. V dropped 5 bases and J dropped 6 bases, with 9 bases sitting between them. CDR3 protein: CSAAPPDTQYF. CDR3 bases: TGCAGTGCTGCTCCCCCGGATACGCAGTATTTT.

There are many counts of this clonotype. The J gene is TRBJ2-1, the V gene TRBV6-2 or TRBV6-3, with D maybe TRBD1 (5 bases). Trimming left V 3 bases short and J 10 bases short, with 10 bases between. Germline V gene lookup returns CDR1 MNHEY and CDR2 SVGEGT. This CDR3 contains 12 residues. This chain's CDR3 is CASSYRQSEQFF. CDR3 nucleotides: TGTGCCAGCAGTTATCGACAGAGCGAGCAGTTCTTC.

With regard to this clonotype: A much larger clone lies a single base off, so this may be a read error. This chain links TRBV18 with TRBJ2-7; 11 nucleotides agree with TRBD2. Germline CDR1 and CDR2: KGHSH and LQKENI. The CDR3 is made up of 15 amino acids. V lost 4 bases, J lost 6 bases, and 8 bases stayed unmatched. The DNA for the CDR3 is TGTGCCAGCTCACTGGGACTAGCGGATAATTGCGAGCAGTACTTC. Encoded protein: CASSLGLADNCEQYF.

This clonotype was picked up many times. The chain is built from TRBV28 and TRBJ1-1; D is ambiguous. Germline-derived CDR1 and CDR2 are MDHEN and SYDVKM. V was trimmed by 5 bases and J by 6 bases, leaving 13 bases between them. The CDR3 has 13 amino acids. The CDR3 region has the DNA TGTGCCAGCAGTCTCCCTGGGATTTCTGAAGCTTTCTTT. It translates to CASSLPGISEAFF.

With respect to this clonotype: A much more abundant neighbour one base away suggests this may be a read error. This chain uses TRBV27 with TRBJ2-1; D gene uncertain. Trimming stripped 0 bases from V and 3 bases from J, with 12 bases between. Germline CDR1 reads MNHEY; CDR2 reads SMNVEV (reference sequence). The CDR3 is 16 amino acids. CDR3 sequence reads: CASSLSGRSYYNEQFF. Written as DNA, the CDR3 is TGTGCCAGCAGTTTATCTGGCAGGAGCTACTACAATGAGCAGTTCTTC.

The chain carries TRBV19 and TRBJ2-2; 7 bases are shared with TRBD1. The CDR3 totals 16 residues. The germline gives CDR1 LNHDA, CDR2 SQIVND (reference sequence). V lost 4 bases, J lost 4 bases, and 9 bases stayed unmatched. This CDR3 is CASSTLPGTATGELFF. CDR3 nucleotides: TGTGCCAGTAGTACCCTCCCCGGGACAGCCACCGGGGAGCTGTTTTTT.

This clonotype was picked up many times. V and J are TRBV3-1 and TRBJ2-2; 7 nucleotides align to TRBD1. The V gene end was trimmed by 4 bases and the J gene end by 0 bases; junction bases not matched to a gene: 5. The CDR3 extends over 16 amino acids. Germline CDR1 is LGHDT and CDR2 is YNNKEL (reference sequence). CDR3 bases: TGTGCCAGCAGCCCTAACAGGGGATCGAACACCGGGGAGCTGTTTTTT. This sequence encodes CASSPNRGSNTGELFF.

Points on this clonotype: Being one base from a much bigger clone, this may be a read error. CDR3 bases: TGTGCCAGCAGCCCGGGAAAGAGACGCAATCAGCCCCAGCATTTT. Protein sequence: CASSPGKRRNQPQHF. The chain couples TRBV7-9 to TRBJ1-5; D uncertain. V lost 5 bases to trimming and J lost 2 bases, with 13 bases between them. Germline V gene lookup returns CDR1 SEHNR and CDR2 FQNEAQ (reference sequence). This CDR3 has 15 amino acids.

This clonotype was found a few times. With a much larger clone just one base away, this may be a read error. It is likely a read error, because the conserved phenylalanine at the end of the CDR3 is missing. The chain has TRBV7-2 and TRBJ2-7; TRBD1 matches at 8 bases. Trimming removed 2 bases from V and 3 bases from J; junction bases left unmatched: 6. The germline gives CDR1 SGHTA, CDR2 FQGNSA. This CDR3 has 15 residues. CDR3 DNA sequence: TGTGCCAGCAGCTTACATGGGACAGGCGACTACGAGCAGTACCTC. Encoded protein: CASSLHGTGDYEQYL.

This clonotype was counted only a few times. Just one base apart from a much larger clone, this may be a read error. This chain connects TRBV2 to TRBJ2-1; D tentatively reads TRBD1 or TRBD2 (5 bases each). Trimming pared 8 bases from V and 6 bases from J, leaving 14 bases between. CDR3 size: 13 residues. CDR1 SNHLY and CDR2 FYNNEI come from the germline V gene. CDR3 in amino acids: CASGLGEINEQFF. The CDR3 DNA is TGTGCCAGCGGTCTGGGGGAAATCAATGAGCAGTTCTTC.

This clonotype appeared a few times. The chain's CDR3 is CASSLWGGGAHQPQHF. The CDR3 DNA reads TGCGCCAGCAGCCTATGGGGGGGGGGCGCGCATCAGCCCCAGCATTTT. The V call is TRBV5-1, the J call TRBJ1-5, with D possibly matching TRBD1 (6 bases). V was trimmed by 4 bases and J by 5 bases, leaving 19 bases between them. Germline CDR1 SGHRS, CDR2 YFSETQ. This CDR3 region has 16 residues. The whole variable domain, remainder taken from reference TRBV5-1 and TRBJ1-5, is KAGVTQTPRYLIKTRGQQVTLSCSPISGHRSVSWYQQTPGQGLQFLFEYFSETQRNKGNFPGRFSGRQFSNSRSEMNVSTLELGDSALYLCASSLWGGGAHQPQHFGDGTRLSIL.

This sequence joins TRBV20-1 and TRBJ2-1; TRBD2 matches 9 bases. V was pared by 6 bases and J by 10 bases, with 7 bases of the junction left unmatched. The CDR3 is made up of 12 amino acids. Germline V gene data show CDR1 as DFQATT and CDR2 as SNEGSKA (reference sequence). CDR3 protein: CSANAGGLEQFF. The CDR3 DNA sequence: TGCAGTGCAAACGCGGGGGGGCTCGAGCAGTTCTTC.